The 29 T cell receptor beta chains reported below all come from one sample, sequenced in a study of PD-1 blockade in classical Hodgkin lymphoma. Following autologous stem cell transplantation, relapse occurred in every patient, and exposure to brentuximab vedotin varied. Profiled with immunoSEQ multiplex PCR; TCRdb holds only in-frame clones, not every one. The data show nearly 60,000 clones, with approximately 90% seen just once and more than 9% held by the top ten. The material was peripheral blood mononuclear cells (PBMCs), obtained before the second cycle of nivolumab. These receptors were taken from a human donor with classical Hodgkin lymphoma.

This chain uses TRBV27 with TRBJ1-2, with D possibly matching TRBD1 (5 bases). Germline-derived CDR1 and CDR2 are MNHEY and SMNVEV (reference sequence). The CDR3 length is 14 residues. V was clipped by 8 bases and J by 5 bases, with 18 bases between them. The CDR3 region is CASSFLGREYGYTF. DNA for the CDR3: TGTGCCAGCTCGTTCTTGGGCAGGGAATATGGCTACACCTTC.

V gene TRBV27 combines with J gene TRBJ2-7, with D possibly being TRBD1 or TRBD2 (5 bases each). Trimming took 6 bases from V and 3 from J, leaving 12 bases between them. CDR3 size: 13 residues. Germline V CDR1 and CDR2: MNHEY, SMNVEV (reference sequence). The CDR3 DNA is TGTGCCAGCAGGTCGGTTGGGGGCTACGAGCAGTACTTC. This gives the protein CASRSVGGYEQYF.

The rearrangement links TRBV4-1 to TRBJ2-3; 14 bases agree with TRBD2. This CDR3 is built from 18 residues. Trimming removed 0 bases from V and 5 bases from J; junction bases left unmatched: 7. Germline V CDR1 and CDR2: MGHRA, YSYEKL. CDR3 sequence reads: CASSQEGLAGARRDTQYF. The CDR3 DNA reads as TGCGCCAGCAGCCAAGAGGGACTAGCGGGGGCCCGCAGAGATACGCAGTATTTT.

This chain uses TRBV6-1 with TRBJ1-1; no clear D gene. Germline-derived CDR1 and CDR2 are MNHNS and SASEGT. V was cut by 6 bases and J by 1 base, with 6 bases left in between. The CDR3 is 12 amino acids. CDR3 in amino acids: CASRWENTEAFF. The CDR3 DNA is TGTGCCAGCAGGTGGGAGAACACTGAAGCTTTCTTT.

CDR3 residues: CASRTRISGETGELFF. DNA for the CDR3: TGTGCCAGCAGGACTCGGATTAGCGGGGAGACCGGGGAGCTGTTTTTT. The J gene is TRBJ2-2, the V gene TRBV11-2; 8 nucleotides match TRBD2. The trim removed 6 bases at V and 5 bases at J, leaving 11 bases unmatched. CDR1 and CDR2 (germline): SGHAT, FQNNGV. This CDR3 has 16 residues.

The CDR3 DNA reads as TGCGCCAGCAGCTTGATGACAGGGGAAGAGACCCAGTACTTC. This sequence encodes CASSLMTGEETQYF. The chain links TRBV5-1 to TRBJ2-5, with 8 bases identical to TRBD1. The V segment lost 1 base and the J segment 3 bases; nucleotides outside the gene matches: 2. This CDR3 region has 14 residues. Per germline, CDR1 SGHRS and CDR2 YFSETQ.

This rearrangement joins TRBV5-1 to TRBJ2-7; possible D gene TRBD1, 6 bases. CDR1 SGHRS and CDR2 YFSETQ come from the germline V gene. Trimming took off 4 bases at V and 4 bases at J, with 15 bases between the two ends. The CDR3 consists of 14 residues. The CDR3 DNA follows: TGCGCCAGCAGCGTAACGGGACAAGTATACGAGCAGTACTTC. Its protein product is CASSVTGQVYEQYF. Combining the CDR3 with reference TRBV5-1 and TRBJ2-7 gives the whole variable domain KAGVTQTPRYLIKTRGQQVTLSCSPISGHRSVSWYQQTPGQGLQFLFEYFSETQRNKGNFPGRFSGRQFSNSRSEMNVSTLELGDSALYLCASSVTGQVYEQYFGPGTRLTVT.

DNA for the CDR3: TGCAGCGTCCTGGGACTAGCGGCTCAAGAGACCCAGTACTTC. It is translated as CSVLGLAAQETQYF. The chain carries TRBV29-1 and TRBJ2-5; 11 bases fit TRBD2. The CDR3 extends over 14 amino acids. The germline CDR1 and CDR2 sequences are SQVTM and ANQGSEA. Trimming at V came to 6 bases and at J to 2 bases, leaving 5 bases not matched to a gene.

The chain recombines TRBV19 with TRBJ2-6, with 8 bases that match TRBD1. Per the germline V gene, CDR1 is LNHDA and CDR2 is SQIVND (reference sequence). With V trimmed by 5 bases and J by 4 bases, 7 bases remained unmatched. The CDR3 length is 16 residues. CDR3 nucleotide sequence: TGTGCCAGTAGTGGGGACAGGCCAGACGGGGCCAACGTCCTGACTTTC. It translates to CASSGDRPDGANVLTF.

The chain has TRBV15 and TRBJ2-1, with D perhaps assigned TRBD1 or TRBD2 (5 bases each). The V and J ends lost 0 bases and 6 bases respectively, with 15 bases between them. CDR3 size: 16 residues. Germline V gene lookup returns CDR1 LNHNV and CDR2 YYDKDF (reference sequence). The CDR3 DNA is TGTGCCACCAGCAGAGAGACCGTCGGGACCTTCAATGAGCAGTTCTTC. It codes for CATSRETVGTFNEQFF.

The rearrangement uses TRBV6-5 and TRBJ1-1; the D gene is possibly TRBD1 (6 bases). CDR3 length equals 16 residues. Trimming removed 4 bases at V and 0 bases at J, with 15 bases between. From germline, CDR1 is MNHEY and CDR2 SVGAGI. Written as DNA, the CDR3 is TGTGCCAGCAGTTTCACACTTACAGGGTTGAACACTGAAGCTTTCTTT. As protein: CASSFTLTGLNTEAFF.

The rearrangement joins TRBV7-8 to TRBJ1-6, with 9 bases identical to TRBD1. The V gene's germline CDR1 is SGHVS and CDR2 FQNEAQ. The CDR3 runs 17 residues. V gave up 5 bases and J gave up 4 bases; unmatched junction bases: 9. CDR3 residues: CASSRDRAGDYNSPLHF. CDR3 sequence (DNA): TGTGCCAGCAGCCGGGACAGGGCTGGGGATTATAATTCACCCCTCCACTTT.

V is TRBV4-3 and J is TRBJ2-7; D is unclear. Trimming pared 0 bases from V and 5 bases from J, leaving 5 bases between. The CDR3 has 12 residues. Germline V CDR1 and CDR2: LGHNA, YSLEER. As DNA, the CDR3 is TGCGCCAGCAGCCAAGATGGAGACGAGCAGTACTTC. It codes for CASSQDGDEQYF.

The chain couples TRBV7-9 to TRBJ2-1; D perhaps matches TRBD2 (6 bases). This CDR3 is built from 16 residues. Trimming removed 3 bases at V and 4 bases at J, with 16 bases between. Germline CDR1 reads SEHNR; CDR2 reads FQNEAQ (reference sequence). CDR3: CASSFALTGGYNEQFF. The CDR3 nucleotides are TGTGCCAGCAGCTTCGCCCTGACTGGGGGGTACAATGAGCAGTTCTTC.

The gene calls are TRBV18 and TRBJ1-2; D is unclear. CDR1 is KGHSH, CDR2 LQKENI, per germline. CDR3 size: 16 residues. V was cut by 4 bases and J by 0 bases, with 15 bases left in between. As DNA, the CDR3 is TGTGCCAGCTCACACATACCCCTAGAAGCTAACTATGGCTACACCTTC. This translates into CASSHIPLEANYGYTF.

The chain employs TRBV28 and TRBJ2-1; D remains ambiguous. The CDR3 runs 11 residues. CDR1 and CDR2 from the germline V gene are MDHEN and SYDVKM. Trimming removed 7 bases from V and 6 bases from J, with 7 bases in between. This CDR3 is CASMGVNEQFF. CDR3 bases: TGTGCCAGCATGGGTGTCAATGAGCAGTTCTTC.

Only a few counts were recorded for this clone. This rearrangement joins TRBV27 to TRBJ2-1, with a possible D match to TRBD2 (6 bases). The germline V and J ends were trimmed by 5 bases and 5 bases, with 13 bases remaining between them. In germline, CDR1 is MNHEY, CDR2 SMNVEV (reference sequence). The CDR3 loop spans 14 amino acids. The DNA for the CDR3 is TGTGCCAGCAGTAAGCCGGGACTCCACAATGAGCAGTTCTTC. Translated: CASSKPGLHNEQFF.

This chain uses TRBV7-3 with TRBJ2-2; either TRBD1 or TRBD2 may fit D (6 bases each). This CDR3 region has 16 residues. Germline CDR1 reads SGHTA; CDR2 reads FQGTGA. V was trimmed by 2 bases and J by 3 bases, leaving 13 bases between them. The CDR3 nucleotides read TGTGCCAGCAGCTTAGCCGGAGGGACATACACCGGGGAGCTGTTTTTT. As protein: CASSLAGGTYTGELFF.

The V gene is TRBV9, the J gene TRBJ2-1; D is possibly TRBD2 (5 bases). Deletions cut 0 bases from V and 4 bases from J, with 17 bases between. CDR3 size: 17 residues. Looked up from germline, CDR1 is SGDLS and CDR2 is YYNGEE. This CDR3 reads CASSVVARLTSYNEQFF. The DNA for the CDR3 is TGTGCCAGCAGCGTAGTAGCACGACTAACTTCGTACAATGAGCAGTTCTTC.

The rearrangement joins TRBV19 to TRBJ1-4; TRBD1 matches 8 bases. Germline lookup yields CDR1 LNHDA and CDR2 SQIVND (reference sequence). The CDR3 extends over 11 amino acids. J gave up 16 bases and V 5 bases, and 6 bases lay outside the gene matches. CDR3 sequence reads: CASSYGDRWFF. The CDR3 DNA reads as TGTGCCAGTAGTTACGGGGACAGGTGGTTTTTT. Looking up the rest from reference TRBV19 and TRBJ1-4 gives the full variable domain: DGGITQSPKYLFRKEGQNVTLSCEQNLNHDAMYWYRQDPGQGLRLIYYSQIVNDFQKGDIAEGYSVSREKKESFPLTVTSAQKNPTAFYLCASSYGDRWFFGSGTQLSVL.

The genes are TRBV9 and TRBJ2-5; 8 bases align to TRBD2. The CDR3 is 15 residues long. The germline gives CDR1 SGDLS, CDR2 YYNGEE. V was pared by 0 bases and J by 5 bases, with 6 bases of the junction left unmatched. The CDR3 DNA reads TGTGCCAGCAGCGTAGGGGGACTAGTTCCGGAGACCCAGTACTTC. Its translation: CASSVGGLVPETQYF.

This clone turned up a few times. This chain uses TRBV6-1 with TRBJ2-5, with D unresolved. With 6 bases removed from V and 4 bases from J, the gap between germline ends came to 15 bases. There are 14 residues in the CDR3. Germline assignment: CDR1 MNHNS and CDR2 SASEGT. The CDR3 DNA sequence: TGTGCCAGCAGGCAAATTGGGCCCGCAGAGACCCAGTACTTC. Protein sequence: CASRQIGPAETQYF.

This chain uses TRBV14 with TRBJ2-7; perhaps TRBD1 as D (5 bases). CDR3 size: 13 residues. V shed 4 bases and J shed 3 bases, with 10 bases lying between them. Germline values: CDR1 SGHDN, CDR2 FVKESK. The CDR3 DNA is TGTGCCAGCAGCCCCACAGGTTACTACGAGCAGTACTTC. This codes for CASSPTGYYEQYF.

This clone is deemed medium-sized. V is TRBV11-1 and J is TRBJ2-7, with TRBD1 as a possible D gene (6 bases). Germline loops: CDR1 SGHAT, CDR2 FQDESV (reference sequence). Trimming cost V 8 bases and J 3 bases, with 17 bases left between them. The CDR3 is made up of 14 amino acids. CDR3 sequence reads: CASSEDPGDYEQYF. DNA of the CDR3: TGTGCCAGCTCTGAGGACCCAGGGGACTACGAGCAGTACTTC.

Relative to its sample, this clone is medium-sized. V usage is TRBV5-4 and J usage is TRBJ2-1; 11 positions agree with TRBD2. This CDR3 has 18 amino acids. V shed 2 bases, J shed 0 bases, and the junction held 7 bases outside the gene matches. In germline, CDR1 is SGHNT, CDR2 YYREEE (reference sequence). The CDR3 here is CASSLKTSGATSYNEQFF. The CDR3 region has the DNA TGTGCCAGCAGCTTAAAGACTAGCGGGGCGACCTCCTACAATGAGCAGTTCTTC.

This clone occurred a few times. This chain joins TRBV27 and TRBJ2-5, with 10 bases that match TRBD2. Germline trimming cut 5 bases from V and 4 bases from J; bases unmatched to any gene: 1. This CDR3 comprises 13 residues. Germline CDR1 is MNHEY and CDR2 is SMNVEV (reference sequence). The CDR3 loop is CASSQRGGETQYF. DNA for the CDR3: TGTGCCAGCAGTCAGCGGGGGGGAGAGACCCAGTACTTC.

V gene TRBV4-2 combines with J gene TRBJ1-4, with 7 bases fitting TRBD1. With 2 bases clipped from V and 0 bases from J, the junction kept 3 bases outside the gene matches. This CDR3 has 16 residues. CDR1 and CDR2 from the germline V gene are LGHNA and YNFKEQ. The CDR3 DNA reads TGTGCCAGCAGCCAAAAAGGGACAGCAACTAATGAAAAACTGTTTTTT. Amino acids: CASSQKGTATNEKLFF.

This clone was observed a handful of times. The genes are TRBV7-8 and TRBJ1-1; D is undetermined. Germline assignment: CDR1 SGHVS and CDR2 FQNEAQ. The V end was cut by 4 bases, the J end by 3 bases, with 6 bases between. CDR3 length: 12 amino acids. CDR3 residues: CASSSTDTEAFF. Here the CDR3 DNA reads TGTGCCAGCAGCTCTACAGACACTGAAGCTTTCTTT. Full variable domain (rest looked up from reference TRBV7-8 and TRBJ1-1): GAGVSQSPRYKVAKRGQDVALRCDPISGHVSLFWYQQALGQGPEFLTYFQNEAQLDKSGLPSDRFFAERPEGSVSTLKIQRTQQEDSAVYLCASSSTDTEAFFGQGTRLTVV.

This clone was found once. The DNA for the CDR3 is TGTGCCAGCAGCTTAGTATACTCGCGACCCGGGGAGCTGTTTTTT. The encoded protein is CASSLVYSRPGELFF. This chain connects TRBV7-2 to TRBJ2-2; no reliable D call. The germline V gene has CDR1 SGHTA and CDR2 FQGNSA. Deletions cut 1 base from V and 6 bases from J, with 12 bases between. CDR3 length equals 15 residues.